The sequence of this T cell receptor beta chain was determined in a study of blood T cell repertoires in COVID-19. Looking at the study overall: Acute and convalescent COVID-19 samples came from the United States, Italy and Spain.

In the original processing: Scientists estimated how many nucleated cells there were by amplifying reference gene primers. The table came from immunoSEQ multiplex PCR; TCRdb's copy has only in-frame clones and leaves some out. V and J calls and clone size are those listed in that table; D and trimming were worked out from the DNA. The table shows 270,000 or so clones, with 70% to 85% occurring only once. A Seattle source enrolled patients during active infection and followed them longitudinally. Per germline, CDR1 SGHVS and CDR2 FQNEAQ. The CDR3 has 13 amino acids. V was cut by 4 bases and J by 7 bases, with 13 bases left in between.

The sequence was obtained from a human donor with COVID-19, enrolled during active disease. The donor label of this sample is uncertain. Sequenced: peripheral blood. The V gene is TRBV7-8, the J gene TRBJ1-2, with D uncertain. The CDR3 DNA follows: TGTGCCAGCAGCTATACCAGGCAGCCTGGCTACACCTTC. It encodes CASSYTRQPGYTF.